These 9 T cell receptor beta chains share one sample of origin, sequenced in a study of OX40 agonist ivuxolimab in advanced cancers. TCRdb's copy holds only in-frame clones and misses some; the assay was immunoSEQ multiplex PCR. The data contain some 40,000 clones, around four fifths of them singletons. Specimen: CD4+ or CD8+ T cells sorted from blood, collected in a trial of the OX40 agonist ivuxolimab. Receptors were obtained from an adult with an advanced solid tumor such as melanoma, head and neck, liver or kidney cancer.

The J gene is TRBJ2-2, the V gene TRBV9; TRBD2 agrees at 12 bases. V shed 3 bases and J 2 bases; nucleotides not matched to a gene: 8. This CDR3 contains 18 residues. Germline CDR1 and CDR2: SGDLS and YYNGEE. The CDR3 spells CASSAPGLAGVNTGELFF. CDR3 coding DNA: TGTGCCAGCAGCGCCCCGGGACTAGCGGGTGTCAACACCGGGGAGCTGTTTTTT.

CDR3 nucleotides: TGTGCCAGTAGTACCGGGACAGGGGGGACTGGGACTGAAGCTTTCTTT. Protein sequence: CASSTGTGGTGTEAFF. This sequence joins TRBV19 and TRBJ1-1; 11 nucleotides line up with TRBD1. The CDR3 is 16 amino acids. The germline V gene encodes CDR1 LNHDA and CDR2 SQIVND (reference sequence). With 4 bases clipped from V and 5 bases from J, the junction kept 9 bases outside the gene matches.

The V gene is TRBV6-5, the J gene TRBJ2-5; weak D call: TRBD1 (5 bases). This CDR3 is built from 15 residues. Germline CDR1 and CDR2: MNHEY and SVGAGI. The V end was cut by 8 bases, the J end by 0 bases, with 16 bases between. The CDR3 region is CASGPGRAYQETQYF. As DNA, the CDR3 is TGTGCCAGCGGGCCGGGCAGGGCGTACCAAGAGACCCAGTACTTC.

The rearrangement joins TRBV28 to TRBJ1-2, with 9 bases lining up with TRBD1. CDR1 and CDR2 from the germline V gene are MDHEN and SYDVKM. With V trimmed by 10 bases and J by 2 bases, 11 bases remained unmatched. The CDR3 consists of 15 residues. The CDR3 DNA reads as TGTGCCACGGTCGAGACCGGGACAGGGAACTATGGCTACACCTTC. Its protein product is CATVETGTGNYGYTF.

The gene calls are TRBV13 and TRBJ2-5, with TRBD2 identical over 7 bases. The closer fit of TRBJ2-7 to the DNA end suggests the J call may be wrong. The V gene's germline CDR1 is PRHDT and CDR2 FYEKMQ (reference sequence). CDR3 length equals 15 residues. The CDR3 protein is CASSRKAGSSYEQYF. The CDR3 DNA reads as TGTGCCAGCAGCAGAAAAGCGGGGAGCTCCTACGAGCAGTACTTC.

The chain links TRBV27 to TRBJ2-7; 7 nucleotides match TRBD1. Per the germline V gene, CDR1 is MNHEY and CDR2 is SMNVEV (reference sequence). Unmatched junction bases numbered 10, after V lost 5 bases and J lost 3 bases. The CDR3 runs to 15 residues. The CDR3 nucleotides read TGTGCCAGCAGTGCCGATACAGGGGCCAACTACGAGCAGTACTTC. Its translation is CASSADTGANYEQYF.

This CDR3 is CASSAGQASTDTQYF. As DNA, the CDR3 is TGTGCCAGCAGTGCCGGACAGGCTAGCACAGATACGCAGTATTTT. V and J are TRBV6-1 and TRBJ2-3, with 7 bases lining up with TRBD1. Germline trimming cut 4 bases from V and 0 bases from J; bases unmatched to any gene: 4. Germline V CDR1 and CDR2: MNHNS, SASEGT. The CDR3 is 15 amino acids.

This CDR3 is CASSIGDQNRNEKLFF. CDR3 in DNA: TGTGCCAGTAGTATTGGGGACCAGAACAGAAATGAAAAACTGTTTTTT. The chain employs TRBV19 and TRBJ1-4; possibly TRBD1 for D (5 bases). This CDR3 comprises 16 residues. Germline V CDR1 and CDR2: LNHDA, SQIVND (reference sequence). Trimming stripped 3 bases from V and 5 bases from J, with 16 bases between.

Here the CDR3 DNA reads TGTGCCAGCATTGATGGGGTAATAGGCTATGGCTACACCTTC. Its protein is CASIDGVIGYGYTF. This chain joins TRBV2 and TRBJ1-2, with no clear D. Trimming pared 7 bases from V and 4 bases from J, leaving 16 bases between. Germline loops: CDR1 SNHLY, CDR2 FYNNEI. The CDR3 length is 14 residues.